This T cell receptor (beta chain) was identified in a study of blood T cell repertoires in COVID-19. Study-level background: Acute and convalescent COVID-19 samples came from the United States, Italy and Spain. T cells, B-cell-depleted T cells, or PBMCs provided the cDNA or gDNA that served as material.

Germline lookup yields CDR1 SGHDT and CDR2 YYEEEE. CDR3 size: 15 residues. V lost 4 bases and J 3 bases, leaving 14 bases between the germline ends. In the original processing: How many nucleated cells were present was estimated from reference gene primer amplification. The assay was immunoSEQ multiplex PCR, and TCRdb's table has in-frame clones only and misses some. The V and J calls and clone size were taken over from that table, and D and trimming were inferred from the DNA. Of roughly 100,000 clones listed, 70% to 90% were seen once; the top ten hold 3.5%. V usage is TRBV5-6 and J usage is TRBJ2-4, with D perhaps matching TRBD1 (7 bases). The clonotype comes from a woman aged 55-70 years with acute or convalescent COVID-19. The sequenced sample was peripheral blood. CDR3 in amino acids: CASSTLRGDKNIQYF. The CDR3 nucleotides read TGTGCCAGCAGCACCCTCAGGGGGGACAAAAACATTCAGTACTTC. Drawing the rest from reference TRBV5-6 and TRBJ2-4, the complete variable domain is DAGVTQSPTHLIKTRGQQVTLRCSPKSGHDTVSWYQQALGQGPQFIFQYYEEEERQRGNFPDRFSGHQFPNYSSELNVNALLLGDSALYLCASSTLRGDKNIQYFGAGTRLSVL.